These 26 T cell receptor beta chains were sequenced from one sample in a study of T-cell reconstitution after alpha-beta-depleted transplantation in children. TCRbeta library construction was performed incorporating unique molecular identifiers. Each CDR3 protein gets one entry after TCRdb re-called the PCR reads with MiXCR. The sample includes roughly 74,000 distinct CDR3 sequences, 15% to 20% seen only once; the top ten take 51%. Specimen: PBMCs, mostly from graft donor cells, collected 360 days after TCRalphabeta/CD19-depleted stem cell transplant. The receptor source for this set is a male patient between 2 and 10 years old who had a stem cell transplant for acute lymphoblastic leukemia, so the T cells may come from the graft donor.

For the CDR3, the DNA is TGTGCCAGCAGCGTTCCCGACCGGACAGGTGAAGAGACCCAGTACTTC. Protein product: CASSVPDRTGEETQYF. The gene calls are TRBV7-8 and TRBJ2-5; 7 bases map to TRBD1. Germline assignment: CDR1 SGHVS and CDR2 FQNEAQ. V trimming: 5 bases; J trimming: 3 bases; junction bases outside the gene matches: 12. The CDR3 is 16 residues long. Full variable domain (rest looked up from reference TRBV7-8 and TRBJ2-5): GAGVSQSPRYKVAKRGQDVALRCDPISGHVSLFWYQQALGQGPEFLTYFQNEAQLDKSGLPSDRFFAERPEGSVSTLKIQRTQQEDSAVYLCASSVPDRTGEETQYFGPGTRLLVL.

This clonotype turned up a few times. The chain joins TRBV5-1 to TRBJ2-1, with TRBD1 matching 11 bases. The CDR3 extends over 15 amino acids. The V gene end was trimmed by 0 bases and the J gene end by 10 bases; junction bases not matched to a gene: 6. Per the germline V gene, CDR1 is SGHRS and CDR2 is YFSETQ. The CDR3 here is CASSLGGTGGKEQFF. The CDR3 DNA is TGCGCCAGCAGCTTGGGAGGGACAGGGGGTAAGGAGCAGTTCTTC.

This clonotype was seen many times. The V and J genes are TRBV5-1 and TRBJ2-1; D may be TRBD2 (5 bases). V lost 0 bases, J lost 0 bases, and 7 bases lay in between. From germline, CDR1 is SGHRS and CDR2 YFSETQ. The CDR3 extends over 15 amino acids. CDR3 loop: CASSLVGSSYNEQFF. Here the CDR3 DNA reads TGCGCCAGCAGCTTGGTGGGGAGCTCCTACAATGAGCAGTTCTTC.

This clonotype was seen more than once but under ten times. V usage is TRBV11-2 and J usage is TRBJ2-7; 13 bases fit TRBD2. The junction had 15 bases not matched to a gene; V was cut back by 7 bases and J by 3 bases. Germline V gene data show CDR1 as SGHAT and CDR2 as FQNNGV. The CDR3 totals 18 residues. The CDR3: CASTRTGTSGTKGYEQYF. The CDR3, as DNA: TGTGCCAGCACTCGCACCGGGACTAGCGGGACGAAGGGCTACGAGCAGTACTTC.

The genes are TRBV12-3 or TRBV12-4 and TRBJ2-1; D is tentatively TRBD1 or TRBD2 (5 bases each). V was cut by 3 bases and J by 3 bases, with 12 bases left in between. The CDR3 has 15 residues. The DNA of the CDR3 is TGTGCCAGCAGTTTCGGGACCTTCTTCTACAATGAGCAGTTCTTC. Its translation: CASSFGTFFYNEQFF.

This clonotype was counted between two and nine times. This sequence joins TRBV28 and TRBJ2-7; the D gene could be TRBD1 or TRBD2 (5 bases each). Looked up from germline, CDR1 is MDHEN and CDR2 is SYDVKM. This CDR3 region has 15 residues. V was pared by 8 bases and J by 9 bases, with 26 bases between. CDR3 in DNA: TGTGCCAGCTTCCCCACGGGACCGGGCTATATCGGGCAGTACTTC. Amino acids: CASFPTGPGYIGQYF.

The genes are TRBV7-9 and TRBJ2-3; 7 bases agree with TRBD2. V shed 8 bases, J shed 6 bases, and the junction held 11 bases outside the gene matches. Germline CDR1 is SEHNR and CDR2 is FQNEAQ (reference sequence). This CDR3 has 14 amino acids. CDR3 loop: CASGVAGVGDTQYF. The CDR3 nucleotides are TGTGCCAGCGGGGTCGCGGGAGTTGGTGATACGCAGTATTTT.

The rearrangement uses TRBV6-5 and TRBJ2-7; 12 bases fit TRBD2. Germline CDR1 reads MNHEY; CDR2 reads SVGAGI. The CDR3 totals 16 residues. Unmatched junction bases numbered 6, after V lost 4 bases and J lost 2 bases. The CDR3 is CASSSRTSGNPYEQYF. The CDR3 nucleotides read TGTGCCAGCAGTTCTAGGACTAGCGGGAACCCCTACGAGCAGTACTTC.

The rearrangement links TRBV10-3 to TRBJ2-5; the D gene could be TRBD1 or TRBD2 (6 bases each). Trimming removed 3 bases from V and 5 bases from J, with 13 bases in between. CDR1 and CDR2 from the germline V gene are ENHRY and SYGVKD. This CDR3 has 14 amino acids. CDR3 coding DNA: TGTGCCATCAGTGAACAGGGCGGAGGGGAGACCCAGTACTTC. Translation: CAISEQGGGETQYF.

This clonotype was seen more than once but under ten times. This rearrangement joins TRBV21-1 to TRBJ2-1; TRBD2 is the table's D call, not checked against the DNA. TRBV21-1 is shown as a pseudogene. The CDR3 runs 12 residues. CDR3 in amino acids: CASGRAWDEQFF. The CDR3 coding sequence is TGTGCCAGCGGGAGGGCTTGGGATGAGCAGTTCTTC.

V and J are TRBV3-1 and TRBJ2-1; D gene ambiguous. Germline assignment: CDR1 LGHDT and CDR2 YNNKEL (reference sequence). V shed 5 bases and J shed 1 base, with 6 bases lying between them. There are 13 residues in the CDR3. CDR3 sequence: CASSAQSYNEQFF. The CDR3 DNA is TGTGCCAGCAGCGCTCAGTCCTACAATGAGCAGTTCTTC.

This clonotype was counted ten times or more. This chain connects TRBV4-1 to TRBJ1-2, with 7 positions matching TRBD1. From germline, CDR1 is MGHRA and CDR2 YSYEKL. The junction had 6 bases not matched to a gene; V was cut back by 2 bases and J by 3 bases. The CDR3 has 15 amino acids. The DNA of the CDR3 is TGCGCCAGCAGCCAAATCTGGGACAGAGACTATGGCTACACCTTC. Translated: CASSQIWDRDYGYTF.

This clonotype was detected a few times. The CDR3 region is CAISEIGGSNTGELFF. CDR3 DNA: TGTGCCATCAGTGAGATCGGGGGCTCGAACACCGGGGAGCTGTTTTTT. V is TRBV10-3 and J is TRBJ2-2; possibly TRBD1 or TRBD2 for D (6 bases each). Trimming pared 2 bases from V and 0 bases from J, leaving 10 bases between. The germline V gene has CDR1 ENHRY and CDR2 SYGVKD. There are 16 residues in the CDR3.

This rearrangement joins TRBV29-1 to TRBJ2-2; TRBD2 is a possible D gene (5 bases). V lost 5 bases, J lost 2 bases, and 9 bases lay in between. The CDR3 spans 13 residues. Germline loops: CDR1 SQVTM, CDR2 ANQGSEA. In DNA, the CDR3 is TGCAGCGTTCTCGGGATAAACACCGGGGAGCTGTTTTTT. Amino acids: CSVLGINTGELFF.

This clonotype was seen more than once but under ten times. J is TRBJ1-1 and V is TRBV6-5, with a weak D call TRBD1 (5 bases). The germline V and J ends were trimmed by 8 bases and 5 bases, with 9 bases remaining between them. The CDR3 is 11 residues long. Per the germline V gene, CDR1 is MNHEY and CDR2 is SVGAGI. The CDR3 DNA is TGTGCCAGCGGGGGGGGAACTGAAGCTTTCTTT. It yields the protein CASGGGTEAFF.

This chain connects TRBV6-5 to TRBJ1-1, with a weak D call TRBD1 (6 bases). This CDR3 comprises 14 residues. Trimming took off 4 bases at V and 5 bases at J, with 14 bases between the two ends. CDR1 MNHEY and CDR2 SVGAGI come from the germline V gene. CDR3 region: CASSSAYTGTEAFF. The CDR3 DNA reads as TGTGCCAGCAGTTCAGCCTACACAGGGACTGAAGCTTTCTTT.

This clonotype was picked up many times. The rearrangement joins TRBV12-3 or TRBV12-4 to TRBJ1-5; D is unresolved. This CDR3 has 13 residues. Trimming removed 3 bases at V and 4 bases at J, with 7 bases between. CDR3 protein: CASSFGKNQPQHF. In DNA form, the CDR3 reads TGTGCCAGCAGTTTTGGGAAAAATCAGCCCCAGCATTTT.

This clonotype was detected only a few times. This chain links TRBV18 with TRBJ2-1; perhaps TRBD1 as D (6 bases). The ends were cut back, 1 base at V and 2 bases at J, with 15 bases in the middle. This CDR3 spans 17 amino acids. Germline CDR1 reads KGHSH; CDR2 reads LQKENI. The CDR3 nucleotides are TGTGCCAGCTCACCACGAAGGGGGAGTAGGACCTACAATGAGCAGTTCTTC. This codes for CASSPRRGSRTYNEQFF.

This clonotype has more than one count but fewer than ten. The V call is TRBV27, the J call TRBJ1-2; possible D gene TRBD1, 6 bases. The CDR3 sequence is 15 residues long. CDR1 and CDR2 from the germline V gene are MNHEY and SMNVEV (reference sequence). V lost 0 bases and J lost 8, with 16 bases in between. The chain's CDR3 is CASSLSGTSGRGYTF. In nucleotides, the CDR3 is TGTGCCAGCAGTTTATCGGGGACATCCGGAAGGGGCTACACCTTC.

The rearrangement links TRBV7-9 to TRBJ2-3, with D unresolved. Germline CDR1 reads SEHNR; CDR2 reads FQNEAQ (reference sequence). This CDR3 has 13 residues. Trimming left V 10 bases short and J 7 bases short, with 18 bases between. CDR3 loop: CAIGPGPLYTQYF. CDR3 nucleotides: TGTGCCATCGGCCCCGGACCCCTCTATACGCAGTATTTT.

The rearrangement uses TRBV7-9 and TRBJ2-5; 8 positions match TRBD1. V was pared by 1 base and J by 1 base, with 5 bases of the junction left unmatched. The CDR3 covers 16 residues. Germline assignment: CDR1 SEHNR and CDR2 FQNEAQ (reference sequence). Here the CDR3 reads CASSLGGTGVQETQYF. CDR3 sequence (DNA): TGTGCCAGCAGCTTAGGTGGGACAGGCGTCCAAGAGACCCAGTACTTC. Using reference TRBV7-9 and TRBJ2-5 for the parts outside the CDR3, the full variable domain is DTGVSQNPRHKITKRGQNVTFRCDPISEHNRLYWYRQTLGQGPEFLTYFQNEAQLEKSRLLSDRFSAERPKGSFSTLEIQRTEQGDSAMYLCASSLGGTGVQETQYFGPGTRLLVL.

V gene TRBV5-5 combines with J gene TRBJ2-7, with D perhaps TRBD2 (5 bases). Germline CDR1 reads SGHKS; CDR2 reads YYEKEE (reference sequence). The ends were cut back, 0 bases at V and 6 bases at J, with 7 bases in the middle. The CDR3 runs 12 residues. Here the CDR3 reads CASSLVGGEQYF. CDR3 sequence (DNA): TGTGCCAGCAGCTTGGTCGGAGGCGAGCAGTACTTC.

This clonotype was recorded at least ten times. V gene TRBV10-3 combines with J gene TRBJ1-1, with unresolved D. The germline gives CDR1 ENHRY, CDR2 SYGVKD. With 3 bases removed from V and 8 bases from J, the gap between germline ends came to 7 bases. The CDR3 sequence is 11 residues long. In DNA form, the CDR3 reads TGTGCCATCAGTGAACGGACGGAAGCTTTCTTT. This codes for CAISERTEAFF.

J is TRBJ2-5 and V is TRBV29-1; D not certain. The V gene's germline CDR1 is SQVTM and CDR2 ANQGSEA. Trimming pared 5 bases from V and 0 bases from J, leaving 19 bases between. This CDR3 has 16 residues. CDR3 sequence (DNA): TGCAGCGTTTACCGAATTACCGGCTCGTACCAAGAGACCCAGTACTTC. Protein: CSVYRITGSYQETQYF.

The chain has TRBV20-1 and TRBJ2-5; 14 bases are shared with TRBD2. Germline assignment: CDR1 DFQATT and CDR2 SNEGSKA (reference sequence). CDR3 length: 21 amino acids. J lost 2 bases, V lost 0 bases, and 17 bases had no gene match. The DNA for the CDR3 is TGCAGTGCTAGAGAGGATGGTGGACGACTAGCGGGAGGGCCTTGGCAAGAGACCCAGTACTTC. It specifies CSAREDGGRLAGGPWQETQYF.

V is TRBV7-2 and J is TRBJ2-3; 13 nucleotides match TRBD2. The germline V gene has CDR1 SGHTA and CDR2 FQGNSA. J was trimmed by 0 bases and V by 9 bases; bases with no gene match: 3. CDR3 length: 15 amino acids. The CDR3 coding sequence is TGTGCCAGTACTAGCGGGAGGGCCAGCACAGATACGCAGTATTTT. The encoded protein is CASTSGRASTDTQYF.